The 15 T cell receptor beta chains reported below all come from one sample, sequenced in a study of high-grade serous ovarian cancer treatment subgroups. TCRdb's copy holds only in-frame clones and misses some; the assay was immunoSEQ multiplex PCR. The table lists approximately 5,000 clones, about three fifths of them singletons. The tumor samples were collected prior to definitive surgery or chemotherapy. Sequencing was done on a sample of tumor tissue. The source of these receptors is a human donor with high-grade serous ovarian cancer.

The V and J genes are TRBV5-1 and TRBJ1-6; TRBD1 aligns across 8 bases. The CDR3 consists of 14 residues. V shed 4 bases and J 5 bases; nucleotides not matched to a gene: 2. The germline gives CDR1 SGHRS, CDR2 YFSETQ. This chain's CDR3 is CASSPGQDNSPLHF. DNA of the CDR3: TGCGCCAGCAGCCCGGGACAGGATAATTCACCCCTCCACTTT.

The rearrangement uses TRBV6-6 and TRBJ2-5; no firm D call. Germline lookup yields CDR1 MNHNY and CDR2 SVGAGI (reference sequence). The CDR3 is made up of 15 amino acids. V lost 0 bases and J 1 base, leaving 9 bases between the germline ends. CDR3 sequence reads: CASSYSRPPQETQYF. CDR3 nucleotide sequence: TGTGCCAGCAGTTACTCTCGGCCGCCCCAAGAGACCCAGTACTTC.

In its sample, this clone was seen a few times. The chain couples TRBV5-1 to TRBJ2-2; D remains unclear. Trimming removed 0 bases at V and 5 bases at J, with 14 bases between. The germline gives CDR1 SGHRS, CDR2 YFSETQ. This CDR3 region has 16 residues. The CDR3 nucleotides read TGCGCCAGCAGCTTGGCCGCCGGGTCTGGGACCGGGGAGCTGTTTTTT. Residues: CASSLAAGSGTGELFF. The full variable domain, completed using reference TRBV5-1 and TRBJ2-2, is KAGVTQTPRYLIKTRGQQVTLSCSPISGHRSVSWYQQTPGQGLQFLFEYFSETQRNKGNFPGRFSGRQFSNSRSEMNVSTLELGDSALYLCASSLAAGSGTGELFFGEGSRLTVL.

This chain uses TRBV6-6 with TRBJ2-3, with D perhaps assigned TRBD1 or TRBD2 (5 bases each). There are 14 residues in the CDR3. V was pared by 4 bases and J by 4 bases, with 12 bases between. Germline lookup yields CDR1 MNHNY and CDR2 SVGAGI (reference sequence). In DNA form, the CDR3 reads TGTGCCAGCAGTTCGTTGGGGGTTCCAGATACGCAGTATTTT. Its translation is CASSSLGVPDTQYF.

This CDR3 is CASSPPTEAFF. The DNA for the CDR3 is TGTGCCAGCAGCCCCCCCACTGAAGCTTTCTTT. The rearrangement joins TRBV7-2 to TRBJ1-1; no firm D call. Trimming stripped 5 bases from V and 4 bases from J, with 5 bases between. This CDR3 spans 11 amino acids. Germline lookup yields CDR1 SGHTA and CDR2 FQGNSA.

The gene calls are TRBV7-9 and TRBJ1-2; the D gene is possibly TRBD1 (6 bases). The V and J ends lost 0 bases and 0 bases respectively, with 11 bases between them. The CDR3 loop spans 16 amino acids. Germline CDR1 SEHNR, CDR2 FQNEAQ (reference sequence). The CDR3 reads CASSLAGGRANYGYTF. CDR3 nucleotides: TGTGCCAGCAGCTTAGCCGGGGGCCGAGCTAACTATGGCTACACCTTC.

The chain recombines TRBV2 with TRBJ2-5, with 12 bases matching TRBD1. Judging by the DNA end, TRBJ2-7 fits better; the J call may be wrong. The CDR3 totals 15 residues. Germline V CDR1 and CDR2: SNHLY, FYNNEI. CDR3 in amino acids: CASRRDRGPFDEQYF. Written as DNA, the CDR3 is TGTGCCAGCAGACGGGACAGGGGGCCGTTCGACGAGCAGTACTTC.

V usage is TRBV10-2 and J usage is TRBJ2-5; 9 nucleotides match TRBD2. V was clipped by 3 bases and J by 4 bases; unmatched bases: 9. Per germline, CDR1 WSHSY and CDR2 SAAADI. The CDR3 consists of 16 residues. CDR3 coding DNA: TGCGCCAGCAGTGATGTTAGCGGGGGCCCCGGAGAGACCCAGTACTTC. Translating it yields CASSDVSGGPGETQYF.

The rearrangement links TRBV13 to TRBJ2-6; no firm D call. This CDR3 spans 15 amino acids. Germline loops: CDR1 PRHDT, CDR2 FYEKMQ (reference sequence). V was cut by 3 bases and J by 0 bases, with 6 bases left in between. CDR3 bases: TGTGCCAGCAGCTTCTACAGCTCTGGGGCCAACGTCCTGACTTTC. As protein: CASSFYSSGANVLTF.

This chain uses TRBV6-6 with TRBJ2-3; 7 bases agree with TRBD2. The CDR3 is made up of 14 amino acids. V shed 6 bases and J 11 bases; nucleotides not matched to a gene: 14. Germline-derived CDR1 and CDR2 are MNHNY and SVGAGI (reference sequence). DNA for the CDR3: TGTGCCAGCAGGCCGACTAGCCTCCCGGGTGAGCAGTATTTT. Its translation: CASRPTSLPGEQYF.

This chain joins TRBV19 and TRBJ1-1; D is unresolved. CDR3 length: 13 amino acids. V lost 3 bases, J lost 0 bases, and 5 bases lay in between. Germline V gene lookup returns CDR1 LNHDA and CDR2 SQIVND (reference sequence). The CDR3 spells CASSISVNTEAFF. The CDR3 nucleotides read TGTGCCAGTAGTATCTCGGTGAACACTGAAGCTTTCTTT.

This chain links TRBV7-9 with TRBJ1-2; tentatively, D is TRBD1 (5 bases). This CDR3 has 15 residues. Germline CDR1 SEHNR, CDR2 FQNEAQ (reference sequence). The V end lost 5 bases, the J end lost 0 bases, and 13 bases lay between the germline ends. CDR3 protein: CASSGGVGTNYGYTF. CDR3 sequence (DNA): TGTGCCAGCAGCGGGGGTGTCGGGACTAACTATGGCTACACCTTC.

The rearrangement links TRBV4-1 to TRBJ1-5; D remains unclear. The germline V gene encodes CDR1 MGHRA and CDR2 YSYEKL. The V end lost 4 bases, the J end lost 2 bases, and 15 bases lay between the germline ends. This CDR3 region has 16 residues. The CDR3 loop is CASSREPGMGNQPQHF. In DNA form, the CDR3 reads TGCGCCAGCAGCCGAGAGCCCGGGATGGGCAATCAGCCCCAGCATTTT.

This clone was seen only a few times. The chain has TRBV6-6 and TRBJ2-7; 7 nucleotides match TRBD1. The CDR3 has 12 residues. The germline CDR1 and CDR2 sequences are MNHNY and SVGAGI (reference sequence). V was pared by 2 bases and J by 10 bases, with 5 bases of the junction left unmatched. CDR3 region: CASSYRTGEQYF. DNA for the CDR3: TGTGCCAGCAGTTACCGAACAGGGGAACAGTACTTC.

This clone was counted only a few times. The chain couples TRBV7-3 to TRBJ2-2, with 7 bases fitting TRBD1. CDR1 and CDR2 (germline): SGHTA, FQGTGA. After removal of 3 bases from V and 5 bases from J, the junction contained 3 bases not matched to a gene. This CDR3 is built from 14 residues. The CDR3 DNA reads TGTGCCAGCAGCTTCGGGACAGCGACCGGGGAGCTGTTTTTT. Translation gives CASSFGTATGELFF.